These 25 T cell receptor beta chains were sequenced from one sample in a study of regulatory T cells in long-lasting Graves disease. Libraries of TCR beta came from iRepertoire HTBI primers plus Arm-PCR of CDR3 regions. MiXCR, applied by TCRdb to the multiplex PCR reads, yields one record per CDR3 protein. The sample holds 350,000 to 450,000 distinct CDR3 sequences; about 15% are singletons and the top ten take approximately 8%. Time point indicated: newly diagnosed GD, antithyroid drugs for less than 3 months. Extracted RNA from PBMCs served as the source of the TCR library. The same data also went into a second study, on T cells in Graves' hyperthyroidism and ophthalmopathy.

Material: peripheral blood mononuclear cells (PBMCs), obtained at new diagnosis, from a patient treated with antithyroid drugs. These receptor sequences come from a woman aged 35 to 49 with Graves disease.

This clonotype came up many times. V is TRBV3-1 and J is TRBJ1-6; 10 bases agree with TRBD1. Losses at the gene ends were 4 bases for V and 6 bases for J; bases not matched to a gene: 3. Germline lookup yields CDR1 LGHDT and CDR2 YNNKEL (reference sequence). This CDR3 is built from 15 residues. CDR3 sequence: CASSPRDRGNSPLHF. CDR3 nucleotide sequence: TGTGCCAGCAGCCCACGGGACAGGGGTAATTCACCCCTCCACTTT.

This clonotype has just a few counts. This chain connects TRBV28 to TRBJ2-7; TRBD2 matches 10 bases. In germline, CDR1 is MDHEN, CDR2 SYDVKM. The CDR3 is 15 amino acids. The V and J ends lost 7 bases and 6 bases, in that order; junction bases with no gene match: 12. The CDR3 DNA sequence: TGTGCCAGCACCCCTGGAGTAGCGGGAGGTCTCGAGCAGTACTTC. Translating it yields CASTPGVAGGLEQYF.

This clonotype was counted many times. The rearrangement links TRBV5-1 to TRBJ2-2, with D unresolved. The CDR3 extends over 15 amino acids. Looked up from germline, CDR1 is SGHRS and CDR2 is YFSETQ. V lost 0 bases, J lost 1 base, and 7 bases lay in between. The CDR3 loop is CASSLDWGNTGELFF. The DNA for the CDR3 is TGCGCCAGCAGCTTGGATTGGGGGAACACCGGGGAGCTGTTTTTT.

The chain is built from TRBV7-8 and TRBJ2-1, with 13 bases aligning to TRBD2. The germline V gene encodes CDR1 SGHVS and CDR2 FQNEAQ. The length of the CDR3 is 16 residues. Trimming at V came to 2 bases and at J to 7 bases, leaving 5 bases not matched to a gene. The CDR3 sequence is CASSLRGLAGSNEQFF. The CDR3 coding sequence is TGTGCCAGCAGCTTACGGGGACTAGCGGGAAGTAATGAGCAGTTCTTC.

The chain combines TRBV9 with TRBJ2-5; no firm D call. CDR3 length: 12 residues. CDR1 is SGDLS, CDR2 YYNGEE, per germline. Trimming removed 0 bases from V and 6 bases from J, with 6 bases in between. CDR3: CASSVDIKTQYF. The CDR3 nucleotides are TGTGCCAGCAGCGTAGATATCAAGACCCAGTACTTC.

This clonotype was seen repeatedly, ten times or more. The gene calls are TRBV20-1 and TRBJ2-7, with D uncertain. The CDR3 contains 12 residues. Germline V lookup: CDR1 DFQATT, CDR2 SNEGSKA (reference sequence). CDR3 in DNA: TGCAGGGCGACACAAAGTTCCTACGAGCAGTACTTC. It codes for CRATQSSYEQYF.

This clonotype was found a few times. This chain connects TRBV19 to TRBJ1-2, with D possibly TRBD1 on 6 matching bases. CDR1 and CDR2 (germline): LNHDA, SQIVND (reference sequence). V dropped 8 bases and J dropped 3 bases, with 13 bases sitting between them. The CDR3 consists of 13 residues. The CDR3 spells CASEQGIDYGYTF. CDR3 nucleotide sequence: TGTGCCAGTGAACAGGGTATCGACTATGGCTACACCTTC.

This clonotype was picked up many times. The genes are TRBV10-2 and TRBJ1-2; TRBD1 aligns across 7 bases. With V trimmed by 1 base and J by 6 bases, 8 bases remained unmatched. This CDR3 is built from 15 residues. From germline, CDR1 is WSHSY and CDR2 SAAADI. CDR3 DNA: TGCGCCAGCAGTGAGTACGTCGACAGGGAAAATGGCTACACCTTC. It codes for CASSEYVDRENGYTF.

This clonotype was seen only a few times. J is TRBJ2-2 and V is TRBV30, with 10 positions matching TRBD1. CDR3 length: 15 amino acids. V was pared by 3 bases and J by 5 bases, with 6 bases of the junction left unmatched. CDR1 is GTSNPN, CDR2 SVGIG, per germline (reference sequence). DNA of the CDR3: TGTGCCTGGAGCGGGGACAGGGGATCAACCGGGGAGCTGTTTTTT. It is translated as CAWSGDRGSTGELFF.

This clonotype has at least ten counts. V and J are TRBV12-3 or TRBV12-4 and TRBJ2-7; D uncertain. V was clipped by 3 bases and J by 0 bases, with 12 bases between them. The CDR3 is 15 amino acids. The chain's CDR3 is CASSFGPGSSYEQYF. The CDR3, as DNA: TGTGCCAGCAGTTTTGGCCCCGGGTCCTCCTACGAGCAGTACTTC.

This clonotype was counted between two and nine times. The chain has TRBV19 and TRBJ2-6, with TRBD1 matching over 9 bases. Germline CDR1 LNHDA, CDR2 SQIVND (reference sequence). V was pared by 8 bases and J by 4 bases, with 9 bases of the junction left unmatched. The CDR3 is 16 amino acids. The DNA for the CDR3 is TGTGCCAGTGGACAGGGGAATCCGGGAGGGGCCAACGTCCTGACTTTC. Amino acid sequence: CASGQGNPGGANVLTF. The whole variable domain, filled in from reference TRBV19 and TRBJ2-6, reads DGGITQSPKYLFRKEGQNVTLSCEQNLNHDAMYWYRQDPGQGLRLIYYSQIVNDFQKGDIAEGYSVSREKKESFPLTVTSAQKNPTAFYLCASGQGNPGGANVLTFGAGSRLTVL.

This clonotype has only a few counts. The V call is TRBV11-2, the J call TRBJ1-1; 11 bases are shared with TRBD1. V lost 1 base to trimming and J lost 4 bases; unmatched junction nucleotides: 5. From germline, CDR1 is SGHAT and CDR2 FQNNGV. The CDR3 consists of 16 residues. CDR3 amino acids: CASSLGTGGSLTEAFF. Written as DNA, the CDR3 is TGTGCCAGCAGCTTAGGGACAGGGGGCTCGCTCACTGAAGCTTTCTTT.

J is TRBJ2-3 and V is TRBV19; possible D gene TRBD2, 6 bases. V was clipped by 3 bases and J by 6 bases, with 7 bases between them. The germline V gene encodes CDR1 LNHDA and CDR2 SQIVND (reference sequence). The CDR3 sequence is 12 residues long. The CDR3 protein is CASSIRGDTQYF. The CDR3, as DNA: TGTGCCAGTAGTATTCGGGGGGATACGCAGTATTTT.

The J gene is TRBJ2-1, the V gene TRBV9; TRBD2 aligns across 7 bases. The length of the CDR3 is 15 residues. CDR1 and CDR2 (germline): SGDLS, YYNGEE. Trimming at V came to 0 bases and at J to 10 bases, leaving 10 bases not matched to a gene. CDR3 region: CASSVEGGSSREQFF. DNA of the CDR3: TGTGCCAGCAGCGTAGAGGGCGGGAGTTCGCGAGAGCAGTTCTTC.

In this sample, this clonotype turned up a few times. This chain links TRBV5-1 with TRBJ1-4; D unclear. The V gene's germline CDR1 is SGHRS and CDR2 YFSETQ. Trimming removed 4 bases from V and 8 bases from J, with 18 bases in between. This CDR3 has 15 residues. The CDR3 loop reads CASSPSSVGGEKLFF. DNA of the CDR3: TGCGCCAGCAGCCCTTCCTCGGTTGGTGGGGAAAAACTGTTTTTT. Drawing the rest from reference TRBV5-1 and TRBJ1-4, the complete variable domain is KAGVTQTPRYLIKTRGQQVTLSCSPISGHRSVSWYQQTPGQGLQFLFEYFSETQRNKGNFPGRFSGRQFSNSRSEMNVSTLELGDSALYLCASSPSSVGGEKLFFGSGTQLSVL.

This clonotype was observed a handful of times. J is TRBJ1-2 and V is TRBV19; 8 bases are a match to TRBD1. Per germline, CDR1 LNHDA and CDR2 SQIVND (reference sequence). The CDR3 spans 14 residues. The junction had 9 bases not matched to a gene; V was cut back by 8 bases and J by 4 bases. CDR3 sequence: CASAAGTGFYGYTF. CDR3 coding DNA: TGTGCCAGTGCCGCCGGGACAGGATTCTATGGCTACACCTTC.

Remarks on this clonotype: One base away lies a much larger clone, so this may be a sequencing read error. V and J are TRBV19 and TRBJ2-5; 8 bases are a match to TRBD1. This CDR3 contains 15 residues. Germline values: CDR1 LNHDA, CDR2 SQIVND (reference sequence). With 3 bases clipped from V and 6 bases from J, the junction kept 9 bases outside the gene matches. This chain's CDR3 is CASSMGRGLDKTQYF. The CDR3 DNA reads TGTGCCAGTAGTATGGGCAGGGGGCTGGACAAGACCCAGTACTTC. Filled out from reference TRBV19 and TRBJ2-5, the complete variable domain reads DGGITQSPKYLFRKEGQNVTLSCEQNLNHDAMYWYRQDPGQGLRLIYYSQIVNDFQKGDIAEGYSVSREKKESFPLTVTSAQKNPTAFYLCASSMGRGLDKTQYFGPGTRLLVL.

This clonotype was seen at least ten times. This sequence joins TRBV2 and TRBJ2-7, with D possibly TRBD1 on 5 matching bases. V was cut by 7 bases and J by 5 bases, with 6 bases left in between. The V gene's germline CDR1 is SNHLY and CDR2 FYNNEI. CDR3 size: 10 residues. CDR3 in DNA: TGTGCCAGCAAAGGGGACGAGCAGTACTTC. It translates to CASKGDEQYF.

This clonotype was picked up many times. This chain connects TRBV7-9 to TRBJ2-5, with D hard to call. This CDR3 contains 12 residues. V lost 4 bases and J 1 base, leaving 4 bases between the germline ends. CDR1 is SEHNR and CDR2 is FQNEAQ in the germline V gene (reference sequence). The CDR3: CASSYFQETQYF. DNA for the CDR3: TGTGCCAGCAGCTATTTCCAAGAGACCCAGTACTTC.

This clonotype has ten or more counts. This chain uses TRBV5-1 with TRBJ2-5; 7 bases agree with TRBD2. The CDR3 covers 16 residues. Trimming took 0 bases from V and 4 from J; bases not matched to a gene: 9. Germline-derived CDR1 and CDR2 are SGHRS and YFSETQ. The CDR3 spells CASSLVLADMAETQYF. The CDR3 DNA is TGCGCCAGCAGCTTGGTGCTAGCGGACATGGCAGAGACCCAGTACTTC.

Ten or more counts support this clonotype. The J gene is TRBJ1-1, the V gene TRBV7-9, with no clear D. Between the trimmed V and J ends, which lost 5 bases and 3 bases, there was a span of 7 bases. Looked up from germline, CDR1 is SEHNR and CDR2 is FQNEAQ (reference sequence). The CDR3 length is 12 residues. CDR3 in amino acids: CASSRLDTEAFF. CDR3 DNA: TGTGCCAGCAGCAGGTTGGACACTGAAGCTTTCTTT. Drawing the rest from reference TRBV7-9 and TRBJ1-1, the complete variable domain is DTGVSQNPRHKITKRGQNVTFRCDPISEHNRLYWYRQTLGQGPEFLTYFQNEAQLEKSRLLSDRFSAERPKGSFSTLEIQRTEQGDSAMYLCASSRLDTEAFFGQGTRLTVV.

This clonotype was recorded at least ten times. The rearrangement joins TRBV2 to TRBJ2-7, with 7 bases lining up with TRBD1. Trimming at V came to 6 bases and at J to 0 bases, leaving 5 bases not matched to a gene. Germline CDR1 is SNHLY and CDR2 is FYNNEI. The CDR3 contains 14 residues. CDR3 sequence reads: CASSWDSSSYEQYF. The CDR3 region has the DNA TGTGCCAGCAGCTGGGACAGTAGCTCCTACGAGCAGTACTTC.

This clonotype was observed many times. J is TRBJ2-5 and V is TRBV12-3 or TRBV12-4, with D possibly matching TRBD2 (5 bases). The CDR3 consists of 15 residues. The germline V and J ends were trimmed by 4 bases and 5 bases, with 17 bases remaining between them. The CDR3 DNA sequence: TGTGCCAGCAGTTCCCCCACTAGTAAGTCGGAGACCCAGTACTTC. It yields the protein CASSSPTSKSETQYF.

For this clonotype: A clone one base away is much larger, so this may be a read error. In nucleotides, the CDR3 is TGTGCCAGCAGACTTACTAGCGGGAGGGTCTACGGGCAGTACTTC. Its protein is CASRLTSGRVYGQYF. J is TRBJ2-7 and V is TRBV28; 13 bases agree with TRBD2. The CDR3 has 15 residues. Germline V gene lookup returns CDR1 MDHEN and CDR2 SYDVKM.

This clonotype was detected many times. The chain is built from TRBV12-3 or TRBV12-4 and TRBJ1-1, with a tentative D call TRBD1 (5 bases). Trimming removed 8 bases from V and 4 bases from J, with 14 bases in between. The CDR3 covers 13 residues. The CDR3 DNA is TGTGCCAGCGCCTCAGGGAGTGCCACTGAAGCTTTCTTT. As protein: CASASGSATEAFF.